This section outlines one T cell receptor (beta chain) sequence together with its context. The data were taken from a study of blood T cell repertoires in COVID-19. The length of the CDR3 is 15 residues. The junction had 9 bases not matched to a gene; V was cut back by 5 bases and J by 4 bases. The germline V gene has CDR1 SGHRS and CDR2 YFSETQ. Measured with immunoSEQ multiplex PCR; TCRdb has only the in-frame clones, and not every one. This sample has 140,000 to 150,000 clones, with about nine tenths found just once. V and J are TRBV5-1 and TRBJ2-5; TRBD2 matches at 9 bases. Source material: peripheral blood. This sequence originates from a human donor in a cohort sampled during active COVID-19. CDR3 in DNA: TGCGCCAGCAGTCTGGGAGCGGGAGGACGAGAGACCCAGTACTTC. This codes for CASSLGAGGRETQYF.